Below, 20 T cell receptor beta chains from the same sample are listed, as sequenced in a study of PD-1 blockade in classical Hodgkin lymphoma. Some clones are missing from TCRdb's copy, which holds only in-frame ones; the method was immunoSEQ multiplex PCR. The table records nearly 20,000 clones, 76% of them present only once. The time point is: cycle 4 day 1 (C4D1), after less than 7 weeks of nivolumab. With no exception, relapse followed autologous stem cell transplantation in all patients, and brentuximab vedotin exposure varied. The material was peripheral blood mononuclear cells (PBMCs), obtained before the fourth cycle of nivolumab. The receptors stem from a human donor with classical Hodgkin lymphoma.

The gene calls are TRBV5-6 and TRBJ2-3, with D tentatively TRBD2 (6 bases). CDR1 is SGHDT and CDR2 is YYEEEE in the germline V gene. The V end was cut by 4 bases, the J end by 3 bases, with 15 bases between. This CDR3 contains 15 residues. The CDR3 here is CASSHGGPGTDTQYF. CDR3 in DNA: TGTGCCAGCAGCCACGGGGGACCCGGGACAGATACGCAGTATTTT.

V gene TRBV25-1 combines with J gene TRBJ2-1, with TRBD1 matching 8 bases. Germline CDR1 and CDR2: MGHDK and SYGVNS. The CDR3 is made up of 14 amino acids. V lost 7 bases to trimming and J lost 4 bases; unmatched junction nucleotides: 6. CDR3 nucleotides: TGTGCCAGCATGAACAGGGGGAGATACAATGAGCAGTTCTTC. It specifies CASMNRGRYNEQFF. The variable domain in full, completed from reference TRBV25-1 and TRBJ2-1, reads EADIYQTPRYLVIGTGKKITLECSQTMGHDKMYWYQQDPGMELHLIHYSYGVNSTEKGDLSSESTVSRIRTEHFPLTLESARPSHTSQYLCASMNRGRYNEQFFGPGTRLTVL.

This sequence joins TRBV5-6 and TRBJ2-7, with 7 bases fitting TRBD2. The CDR3 contains 12 residues. V was clipped by 5 bases and J by 6 bases; unmatched bases: 5. Germline CDR1 is SGHDT and CDR2 is YYEEEE. CDR3 sequence reads: CASRGLAAEQYF. The DNA for the CDR3 is TGTGCCAGCAGGGGGCTAGCGGCCGAGCAGTACTTC. Filled out from reference TRBV5-6 and TRBJ2-7, the complete variable domain reads DAGVTQSPTHLIKTRGQQVTLRCSPKSGHDTVSWYQQALGQGPQFIFQYYEEEERQRGNFPDRFSGHQFPNYSSELNVNALLLGDSALYLCASRGLAAEQYFGPGTRLTVT.

J is TRBJ1-1 and V is TRBV19; no definite D call. The CDR3 has 14 residues. CDR1 and CDR2 (germline): LNHDA, SQIVND (reference sequence). Trimming stripped 4 bases from V and 0 bases from J, with 9 bases between. CDR3 in amino acids: CASSKRPMNTEAFF. In DNA form, the CDR3 reads TGTGCCAGTAGTAAGCGGCCAATGAACACTGAAGCTTTCTTT.

This clone was picked up one time. The CDR3 DNA reads as TGTGCCAGCAGCATCACTAGCGGTGACCCCTACGAGCAGTACTTC. It codes for CASSITSGDPYEQYF. The chain couples TRBV11-2 to TRBJ2-7, with 8 bases matching TRBD2. Per the germline V gene, CDR1 is SGHAT and CDR2 is FQNNGV. The CDR3 is made up of 15 amino acids. After removal of 5 bases from V and 2 bases from J, the junction contained 8 bases not matched to a gene.

This clone has just a few counts. V is TRBV19 and J is TRBJ1-5; 7 positions match TRBD1. J lost 8 bases, V lost 6 bases, and 7 bases had no gene match. CDR1 and CDR2 from the germline V gene are LNHDA and SQIVND (reference sequence). The CDR3 extends over 13 amino acids. CDR3 in DNA: TGTGCCAGTAGCCCAACAGGGGAAAAGCCCCAGCATTTT. Protein sequence: CASSPTGEKPQHF. Drawing the rest from reference TRBV19 and TRBJ1-5, the complete variable domain is DGGITQSPKYLFRKEGQNVTLSCEQNLNHDAMYWYRQDPGQGLRLIYYSQIVNDFQKGDIAEGYSVSREKKESFPLTVTSAQKNPTAFYLCASSPTGEKPQHFGDGTRLSIL.

This chain uses TRBV30 with TRBJ1-1; unclear D gene. CDR1 is GTSNPN, CDR2 SVGIG, per germline (reference sequence). This CDR3 has 11 residues. V dropped 2 bases and J dropped 5 bases, with 6 bases sitting between them. The CDR3 region is CAWSLETEAFF. The CDR3 DNA reads TGTGCCTGGAGTCTGGAGACTGAAGCTTTCTTT.

J is TRBJ2-1 and V is TRBV14; D unclear. V shed 0 bases and J shed 1 base, with 10 bases lying between them. The CDR3 spans 16 residues. Per germline, CDR1 SGHDN and CDR2 FVKESK. The CDR3 here is CASSQDLPRSYNEQFF. As DNA, the CDR3 is TGTGCCAGCAGCCAAGACCTCCCTCGATCCTACAATGAGCAGTTCTTC.

The count of this clone is one. The chain employs TRBV2 and TRBJ2-7; D is uncertain. The germline V gene has CDR1 SNHLY and CDR2 FYNNEI. The CDR3 has 12 residues. Between the trimmed V and J ends, which lost 4 bases and 3 bases, there was a span of 7 bases. CDR3: CASSGLDYEQYF. The CDR3 DNA is TGTGCCAGCAGTGGGCTGGACTACGAGCAGTACTTC.

The V call is TRBV5-6, the J call TRBJ2-5; D is unclear. The CDR3 has 14 residues. V was trimmed by 1 base and J by 2 bases, leaving 9 bases between them. Germline V CDR1 and CDR2: SGHDT, YYEEEE. CDR3 sequence: CASSLSIFQETQYF. The CDR3 DNA reads as TGTGCCAGCAGCTTGAGTATCTTTCAAGAGACCCAGTACTTC.

The rearrangement uses TRBV30 and TRBJ2-3; D might be TRBD2 (6 bases). The CDR3 spans 14 residues. Trimming shortened V by 0 bases and J by 6 bases, and 13 bases separated the two germline ends. Germline V gives CDR1 GTSNPN, CDR2 SVGIG (reference sequence). The CDR3: CAWSVGGVGDTQYF. The CDR3 nucleotides read TGTGCCTGGAGTGTTGGCGGGGTAGGTGATACGCAGTATTTT.

This clone has just one count. The chain employs TRBV15 and TRBJ1-3; D gene ambiguous. Germline V gene data show CDR1 as LNHNV and CDR2 as YYDKDF (reference sequence). V lost 6 bases and J 0 bases, leaving 12 bases between the germline ends. The CDR3 covers 15 residues. The DNA of the CDR3 is TGTGCCACCAGGGGAGACCGACTCTCTGGAAACACCATATATTTT. Translating gives CATRGDRLSGNTIYF.

The chain joins TRBV25-1 to TRBJ1-3; TRBD1 is a possible D gene (6 bases). V dropped 4 bases and J dropped 1 base, with 8 bases sitting between them. This CDR3 is built from 14 residues. Per germline, CDR1 MGHDK and CDR2 SYGVNS. CDR3 nucleotides: TGTGCCAGCAGTGTCAGGGGTTCTGGAAACACCATATATTTT. Residues: CASSVRGSGNTIYF.

This sequence joins TRBV27 and TRBJ2-1, with 8 positions matching TRBD1. Trimming removed 3 bases from V and 9 bases from J; junction bases left unmatched: 10. The CDR3 length is 15 residues. CDR1 and CDR2 (germline): MNHEY, SMNVEV (reference sequence). CDR3 coding DNA: TGTGCCAGCAGTTTTTCTAGGACAGGGCCGGGTGAGCAGTTCTTC. Its protein is CASSFSRTGPGEQFF.

This sequence joins TRBV11-2 and TRBJ1-2, with TRBD1 matching 8 bases. Germline V CDR1 and CDR2: SGHAT, FQNNGV. The CDR3 runs 13 residues. V trimming: 5 bases; J trimming: 9 bases; junction bases outside the gene matches: 8. DNA for the CDR3: TGTGCCAGCAGCCCGGACAGGGTGATCAGCTACACCTTC. Translated, it gives CASSPDRVISYTF. The entire variable domain, with the rest obtained from reference TRBV11-2 and TRBJ1-2, is as follows: EAGVAQSPRYKIIEKRQSVAFWCNPISGHATLYWYQQILGQGPKLLIQFQNNGVVDDSQLPKDRFSAERLKGVDSTLKIQPAKLEDSAVYLCASSPDRVISYTFGSGTRLTVV.

The CDR3 sequence is CAWSVSPTGGNTEAFF. The CDR3 coding sequence is TGTGCCTGGAGTGTATCCCCGACAGGGGGGAACACTGAAGCTTTCTTT. The V and J genes are TRBV30 and TRBJ1-1; 9 bases are shared with TRBD1. V lost 0 bases, J lost 1 base, and 6 bases stayed unmatched. The CDR3 is 16 residues long. The germline CDR1 and CDR2 sequences are GTSNPN and SVGIG (reference sequence).

The chain couples TRBV27 to TRBJ1-4; D perhaps matches TRBD1 (5 bases). The V gene lost 3 bases and the J gene lost 8 bases, with 7 bases spanning the gap. CDR3 length: 12 residues. In germline, CDR1 is MNHEY, CDR2 SMNVEV (reference sequence). The CDR3 DNA reads as TGTGCCAGCAGTTTTCGGGGGGAAAAACTGTTTTTT. Translating gives CASSFRGEKLFF.

This clone was counted a single time. The chain combines TRBV18 with TRBJ1-1; the match to TRBD1 covers 7 bases. V shed 2 bases and J 4 bases; nucleotides not matched to a gene: 7. The CDR3 contains 15 residues. CDR1 is KGHSH, CDR2 LQKENI, per germline. The CDR3 DNA reads as TGTGCCAGCTCACCAGAGAGACAGGGAAGCACTGAAGCTTTCTTT. It translates to CASSPERQGSTEAFF.

The J gene is TRBJ1-1, the V gene TRBV27; 9 bases are shared with TRBD1. Germline CDR1 and CDR2: MNHEY and SMNVEV (reference sequence). Trimming cost V 7 bases and J 1 base; bases outside gene matches: 7. The CDR3 is made up of 15 amino acids. The chain's CDR3 is CASTTRDRANTEAFF. The CDR3 region has the DNA TGTGCCAGCACCACGCGGGACAGGGCGAACACTGAAGCTTTCTTT.

This sequence joins TRBV4-1 and TRBJ2-7, with D possibly being TRBD2 (7 bases). The CDR3 consists of 15 residues. CDR1 and CDR2 from the germline V gene are MGHRA and YSYEKL. The germline V and J ends were trimmed by 0 bases and 3 bases, with 12 bases remaining between them. In DNA form, the CDR3 reads TGCGCCAGCAGCCAAGAGGGGGGGGGCCGCTACGAGCAGTACTTC. This gives the protein CASSQEGGGRYEQYF.